This T cell receptor beta chain appears in the sequencing data of a study of T cells in Graves' hyperthyroidism and ophthalmopathy. Amplified regions were TCR beta CDR3 sequences from RNA transcripts. Researchers ran a first-round RT-PCR on the TCR CDR3 using the HTBI primer set. TCRdb re-called the multiplex PCR reads through MiXCR, storing one row per CDR3 protein. Among about 640,000 distinct CDR3 sequences listed, less than 25% were seen once. This clonotype was recorded many times. Sequencing was done on a sample of blood. This receptor was taken from a man aged 30 to 45 with Graves' ophthalmopathy.

The CDR3 is CASSSETGRLRYEQYF. Written as DNA, the CDR3 is TGCGCCAGCAGCTCAGAGACAGGAAGGTTACGGTACGAGCAGTACTTC. The chain carries TRBV5-1 and TRBJ2-7, with D perhaps TRBD1 (6 bases). Trimming shortened V by 3 bases and J by 4 bases, and 20 bases separated the two germline ends. This CDR3 is built from 16 residues. CDR1 and CDR2 from the germline V gene are SGHRS and YFSETQ.